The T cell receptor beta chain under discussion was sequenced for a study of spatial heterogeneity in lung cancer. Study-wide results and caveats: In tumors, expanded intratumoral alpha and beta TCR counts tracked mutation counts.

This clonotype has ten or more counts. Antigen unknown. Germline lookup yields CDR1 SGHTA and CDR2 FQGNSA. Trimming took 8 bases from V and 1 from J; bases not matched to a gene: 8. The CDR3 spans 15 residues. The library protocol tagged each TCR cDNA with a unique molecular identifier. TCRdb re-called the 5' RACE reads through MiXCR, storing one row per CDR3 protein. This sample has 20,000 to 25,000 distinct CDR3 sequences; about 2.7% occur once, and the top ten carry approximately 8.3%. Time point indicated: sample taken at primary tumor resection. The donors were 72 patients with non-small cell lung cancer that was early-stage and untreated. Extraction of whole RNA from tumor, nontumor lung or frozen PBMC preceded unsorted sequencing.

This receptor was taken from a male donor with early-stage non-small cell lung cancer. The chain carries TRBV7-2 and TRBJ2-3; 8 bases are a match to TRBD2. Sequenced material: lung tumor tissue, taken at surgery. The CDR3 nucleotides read TGTGCCAGCCGAGCGGGAGAGGCTGGCACAGATACGCAGTATTTT. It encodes CASRAGEAGTDTQYF.